This T cell receptor beta chain came from a study of T cells in Graves' hyperthyroidism and ophthalmopathy (dated by TCRdb to about 2019). Regarding the research as a whole: Peripheral blood samples were taken at initial diagnosis, before any treatment was given. TCR V-J signatures able to tell the groups apart were searched for in a discovery cohort of around 95 patients, of whom over 40 had Graves' ophthalmopathy and 55 to 65 had stable Graves' hyperthyroidism. TCR Vbeta CDR3 sequencing of approximately 140 peripheral blood samples (about 45 ophthalmopathy, roughly 74 hyperthyroidism and approximately 17 progressor patients) is reported in the paper. Prospective prediction of ophthalmopathy was tested in an independent validation cohort consisting of some 18 hyperthyroidism patients and more than 15 patients who later progressed to ophthalmopathy. The study also compared thyroid tissue and blood T-cell repertoires from roughly 6 Graves' hyperthyroidism patients. The 85 to 100 discovery patients were divided at random into training and test sets in a 7:3 ratio. Once sampling was done, hyperthyroidism patients were given methimazole at a starting dose of 30 mg daily, whereas ophthalmopathy patients were given high-dose intravenous methylprednisolone.

The paper's findings and limits, for the study overall: Sample size was not statistically predetermined, and blinding of investigators to group allocation was not performed. Most expanded thyroid clonotypes (frequency above 0.001) were also found in blood, which suggests that blood repertoires may mirror thyroid immune responses. A model built on a 13 V-J signature distinguished ophthalmopathy from stable hyperthyroidism, reaching about 89% sensitivity and about 81% specificity in cross-validation and 80%/75% in testing. In validation, progression to ophthalmopathy was predicted by the model with around 71% sensitivity and 72.22% specificity, a median of approximately 6.5 months before onset.

The CDR3 goes from the cysteine to the phenylalanine over 15 residues. Just CDR3 DNA is preserved here, 45 bases in frame from base 1. Reading the germline V gene gives CDR1 SGHAT and CDR2 FQNNGV. Cut back by 5 bases and 5 bases, the V and J ends lie 18 bases apart. The TCR beta CDR3 regions were amplified from the RNA transcripts. The first round of RT-PCR for the TCR CDR3 was performed with the HTBI primer set and the Qiagen OneStep RT-PCR kit. The libraries were constructed in a second round of multiplex PCR and then size-selected and purified. The libraries were sequenced on an Illumina HiSeq2000 using paired-end 100 bp reads. The source study handled its data this way. SOAPnuke was used to process the raw data, throwing out any read that contained adapters or uncalled bases, had a mean Phred below 15, or lacked an exact constant-primer or identifier match. COPE v1.2.5 was used to merge the high-quality paired reads, and each unique nucleotide sequence was defined as a clonotype. Clonotypes were aligned to IMGT TRBV, TRBD and TRBJ reference segments using MiTCR v1.1. The analysis included only V-J combinations with a frequency above 0.0001, which together covered about 99% of the repertoires. A TCS score was defined as the ratio of F50 (clonal expansion) to E x V (chaos), with BLOSUM62-based TCRdist applied between CDR3 peptides within each V-J. Welch's t-statistics and random forest reduced around 550 V-J features to roughly 13, which were used in a naive Bayes classifier (R e1071). TCRdb reran the public reads through fastp at Q25 and MiXCR, keeping productive beta chains. Rows merge per CDR3 protein into single entries with the most common DNA and genes. The V and J calls and clone size are TCRdb's, not the authors'. In this sample the table shows 500,000 to 650,000 distinct CDR3 sequences, about 15% of which occur a single time. Of the sample, approximately 12% is held by the ten largest clones.

As regards this clonotype: This clone's antigen is unknown. Per-nucleotide qualities are absent, and no much larger clonotype sits a single base away.

In the ophthalmopathy patients, disease was moderately to severely active, with a Clinical Activity Score of 3 or more, a NOSPECS grade of 4 or more, and a duration of less than 3 months. Any patient with an uncontrolled infection, another autoimmune disease, pregnancy or lactation was excluded. Diagnoses relied on clinical symptoms, serum thyroxine and TRAb, thyroid ultrasound and orbital computed tomography. PBMCs were isolated from roughly 10 ml of fresh peripheral blood by Ficoll-Paque density gradient centrifugation. Total RNA was extracted using Trizol reagent, and RNA quality was assessed on an Agilent 2100 Bioanalyzer.

Sample: blood. The clonotype was recovered from a woman aged 50 to 60 with Graves' ophthalmopathy. The chain is made from TRBV11-2 and TRBJ2-5, with the D gene not confidently named. In nucleotide form, the sequence is TGTGCCAGCAGCCCGCGGACCACCGGTAGGGAGACCCAGTACTTC. Its protein product is CASSPRTTGRETQYF. Extended through the reference TRBV11-2 and TRBJ2-5 proteins, this CDR3 yields the full variable domain: EAGVAQSPRYKIIEKRQSVAFWCNPISGHATLYWYQQILGQGPKLLIQFQNNGVVDDSQLPKDRFSAERLKGVDSTLKIQPAKLEDSAVYLCASSPRTTGRETQYFGPGTRLLVL.